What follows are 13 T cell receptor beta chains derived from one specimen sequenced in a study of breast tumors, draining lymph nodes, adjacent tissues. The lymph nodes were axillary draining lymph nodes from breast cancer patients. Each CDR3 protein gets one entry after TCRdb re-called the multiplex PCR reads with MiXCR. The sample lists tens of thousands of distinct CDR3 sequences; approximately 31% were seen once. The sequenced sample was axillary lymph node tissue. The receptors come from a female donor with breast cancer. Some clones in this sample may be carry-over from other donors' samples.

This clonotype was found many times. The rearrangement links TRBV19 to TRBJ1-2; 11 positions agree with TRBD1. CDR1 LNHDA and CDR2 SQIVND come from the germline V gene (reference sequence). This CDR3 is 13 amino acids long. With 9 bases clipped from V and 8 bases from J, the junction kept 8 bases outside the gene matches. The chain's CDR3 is CASRGQGDTGYTF. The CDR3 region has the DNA TGTGCCAGCCGGGGACAGGGGGATACGGGCTACACCTTC.

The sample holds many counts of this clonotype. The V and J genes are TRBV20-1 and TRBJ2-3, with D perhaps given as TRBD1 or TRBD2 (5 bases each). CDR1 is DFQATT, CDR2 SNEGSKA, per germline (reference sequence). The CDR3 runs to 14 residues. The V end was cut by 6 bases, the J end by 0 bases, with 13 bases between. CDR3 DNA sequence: TGCAGTGCCCGAAGCGGACAAAGCACAGATACGCAGTATTTT. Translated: CSARSGQSTDTQYF.

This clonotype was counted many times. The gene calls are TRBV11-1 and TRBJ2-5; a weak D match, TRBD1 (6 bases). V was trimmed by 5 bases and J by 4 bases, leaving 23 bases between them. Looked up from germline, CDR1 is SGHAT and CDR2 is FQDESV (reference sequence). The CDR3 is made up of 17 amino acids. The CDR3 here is CASSPSRPGPTGETQYF. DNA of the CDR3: TGTGCCAGCAGCCCTAGTCGACCAGGTCCGACAGGAGAGACCCAGTACTTC.

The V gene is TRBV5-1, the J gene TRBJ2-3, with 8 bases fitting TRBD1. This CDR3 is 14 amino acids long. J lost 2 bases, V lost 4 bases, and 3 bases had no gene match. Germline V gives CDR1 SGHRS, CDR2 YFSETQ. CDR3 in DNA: TGCGCCAGCAGCAAGGACAGGGTCACAGATACGCAGTATTTT. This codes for CASSKDRVTDTQYF.

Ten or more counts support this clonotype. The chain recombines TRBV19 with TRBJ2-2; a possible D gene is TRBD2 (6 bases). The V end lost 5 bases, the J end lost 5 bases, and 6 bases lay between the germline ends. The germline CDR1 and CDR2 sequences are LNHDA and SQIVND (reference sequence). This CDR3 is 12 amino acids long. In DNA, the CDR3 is TGTGCCAGTAGTGGGAGGACCGGGGAGCTGTTTTTT. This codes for CASSGRTGELFF.

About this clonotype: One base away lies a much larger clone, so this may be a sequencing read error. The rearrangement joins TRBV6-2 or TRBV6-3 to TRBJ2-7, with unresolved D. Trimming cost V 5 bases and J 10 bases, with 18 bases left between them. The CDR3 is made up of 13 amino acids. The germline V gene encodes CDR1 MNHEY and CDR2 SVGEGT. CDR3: CASSQMGTNLQYF. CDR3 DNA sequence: TGTGCCAGCAGTCAAATGGGCACTAACCTCCAGTACTTC.

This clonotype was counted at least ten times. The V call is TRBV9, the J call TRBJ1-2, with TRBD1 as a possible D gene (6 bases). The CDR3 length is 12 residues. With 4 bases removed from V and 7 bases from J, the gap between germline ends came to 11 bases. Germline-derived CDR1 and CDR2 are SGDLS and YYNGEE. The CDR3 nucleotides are TGTGCCAGCAGCCCTGAGGGGGGTGGCTACACCTTC. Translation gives CASSPEGGGYTF.

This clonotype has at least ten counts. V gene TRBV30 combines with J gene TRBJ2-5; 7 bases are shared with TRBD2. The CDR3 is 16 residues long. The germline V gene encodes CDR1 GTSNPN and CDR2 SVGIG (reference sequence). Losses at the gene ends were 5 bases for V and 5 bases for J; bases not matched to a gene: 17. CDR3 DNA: TGTGCCTGGGCCCAAGGGGCAGGGACTAATTGGGAGACCCAGTACTTC. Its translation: CAWAQGAGTNWETQYF.

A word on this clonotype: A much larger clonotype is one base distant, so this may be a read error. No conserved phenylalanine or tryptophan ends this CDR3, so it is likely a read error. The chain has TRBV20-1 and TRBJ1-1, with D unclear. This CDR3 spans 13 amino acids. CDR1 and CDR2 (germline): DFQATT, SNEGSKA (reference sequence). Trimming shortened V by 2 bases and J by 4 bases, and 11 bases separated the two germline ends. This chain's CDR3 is CSARRLLGTEAFL. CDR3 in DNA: TGCAGTGCTAGAAGGCTTTTGGGCACTGAAGCTTTCTTG.

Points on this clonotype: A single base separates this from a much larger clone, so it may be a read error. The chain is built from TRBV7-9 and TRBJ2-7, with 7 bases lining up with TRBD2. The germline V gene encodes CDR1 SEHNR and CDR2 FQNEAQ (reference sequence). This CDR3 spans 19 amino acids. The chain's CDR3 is CASSPYRIGLDRAPYGQYF. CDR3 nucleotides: TGTGCCAGCAGCCCGTACCGTATAGGACTAGACCGAGCGCCCTACGGGCAGTACTTC.

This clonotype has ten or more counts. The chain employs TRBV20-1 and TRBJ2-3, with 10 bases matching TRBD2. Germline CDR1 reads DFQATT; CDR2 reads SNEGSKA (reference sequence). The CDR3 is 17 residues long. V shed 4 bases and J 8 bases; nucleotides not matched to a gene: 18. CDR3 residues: CSAIKIGLAGAHGTQYF. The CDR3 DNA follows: TGCAGTGCTATCAAGATAGGGCTAGCGGGGGCGCACGGTACGCAGTATTTT.

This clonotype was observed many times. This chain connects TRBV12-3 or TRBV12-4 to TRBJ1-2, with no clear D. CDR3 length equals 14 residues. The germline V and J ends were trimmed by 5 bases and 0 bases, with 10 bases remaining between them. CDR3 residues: CASSPLGTNYGYTF. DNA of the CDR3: TGTGCCAGCAGTCCCCTTGGAACTAACTATGGCTACACCTTC.

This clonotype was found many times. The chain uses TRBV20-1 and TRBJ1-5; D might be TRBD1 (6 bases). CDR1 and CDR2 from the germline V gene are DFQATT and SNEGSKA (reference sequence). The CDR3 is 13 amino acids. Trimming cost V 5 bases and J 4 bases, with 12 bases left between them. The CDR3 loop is CSASRDKNQPQHF. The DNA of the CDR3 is TGCAGTGCTTCCCGGGACAAGAATCAGCCCCAGCATTTT.